Below, 21 T cell receptor beta chains from the same sample are listed, as sequenced in a study of cytomegalovirus exposure and HLA in healthy donors. The PCR employed 60 Vbeta primers together with 13 Jbeta primers. The data were produced by immunoSEQ multiplex PCR, yet TCRdb's version contains in-frame clones alone and is incomplete. The table includes 130,000 or so clones, around 77% detected once. The sequenced sample consisted of PBMCs. These receptor sequences come from a man younger than 35 in good health and CMV-seropositive.

The chain combines TRBV4-2 with TRBJ2-7, with 10 bases fitting TRBD2. CDR3 size: 15 residues. CDR1 and CDR2 (germline): LGHNA, YNFKEQ. After removal of 2 bases from V and 3 bases from J, the junction contained 4 bases not matched to a gene. The CDR3 nucleotides read TGTGCCAGCAGCCAACTAGCGGGAGAAAGCTACGAGCAGTACTTC. It encodes CASSQLAGESYEQYF.

The V call is TRBV7-3, the J call TRBJ2-7; TRBD1 might be the D (6 bases). The CDR3 consists of 16 residues. The germline V and J ends were trimmed by 5 bases and 2 bases, with 19 bases remaining between them. Germline CDR1 reads SGHTA; CDR2 reads FQGTGA. CDR3 loop: CASSPSGGGATYEQYF. In DNA form, the CDR3 reads TGTGCCAGCAGCCCCTCTGGTGGGGGCGCAACCTACGAGCAGTACTTC.

V is TRBV9 and J is TRBJ2-7; 7 bases fit TRBD1. CDR1 and CDR2 (germline): SGDLS, YYNGEE. The trim removed 0 bases at V and 4 bases at J, leaving 7 bases unmatched. This CDR3 contains 15 residues. Here the CDR3 reads CASSVGAGGMYEQYF. In DNA form, the CDR3 reads TGTGCCAGCAGCGTAGGGGCAGGGGGTATGTACGAGCAGTACTTC.

This clone was seen a few times. This chain uses TRBV6-5 with TRBJ2-7; TRBD2 aligns across 10 bases. V lost 6 bases and J lost 0; bases outside the gene matches: 5. The CDR3 is 15 residues long. Germline V lookup: CDR1 MNHEY, CDR2 SVGAGI. The chain's CDR3 is CASRLAGDSSYEQYF. The CDR3 DNA reads TGTGCCAGCAGGCTAGCGGGGGATAGCTCCTACGAGCAGTACTTC.

The V gene is TRBV28, the J gene TRBJ1-2, with TRBD1 as a possible D gene (5 bases). Germline V lookup: CDR1 MDHEN, CDR2 SYDVKM. Between the trimmed V and J ends, which lost 6 bases and 0 bases, there was a span of 8 bases. The CDR3 runs to 13 residues. CDR3 in amino acids: CASRLTANYGYTF. DNA of the CDR3: TGTGCCAGCAGGCTGACAGCTAACTATGGCTACACCTTC.

This chain joins TRBV7-6 and TRBJ1-5; the match to TRBD1 covers 8 bases. Germline V gene data show CDR1 as SGHVS and CDR2 as FNYEAQ. V dropped 4 bases and J dropped 4; count of bases not matched to a gene: 3. The CDR3 runs 14 residues. The chain's CDR3 is CASSSGQGNQPQHF. CDR3 coding DNA: TGTGCCAGCAGCTCAGGACAGGGAAATCAGCCCCAGCATTTT.

V gene TRBV6-5 combines with J gene TRBJ2-1; 9 bases agree with TRBD2. The CDR3 is 16 residues long. In germline, CDR1 is MNHEY, CDR2 SVGAGI. With 2 bases clipped from V and 0 bases from J, the junction kept 2 bases outside the gene matches. CDR3 loop: CASSYRSGSSYNEQFF. The CDR3 bases are TGTGCCAGCAGTTACCGTAGCGGGAGCTCCTACAATGAGCAGTTCTTC.

V and J are TRBV5-4 and TRBJ2-5; D unresolved. The CDR3 covers 12 residues. Trimming took off 2 bases at V and 5 bases at J, with 7 bases between the two ends. Germline loops: CDR1 SGHNT, CDR2 YYREEE (reference sequence). CDR3: CASSLDGETQYF. CDR3 sequence (DNA): TGTGCCAGCAGCTTAGACGGGGAGACCCAGTACTTC. Based on the CDR3 plus reference TRBV5-4 and TRBJ2-5, the full variable domain is ETGVTQSPTHLIKTRGQQVTLRCSSQSGHNTVSWYQQALGQGPQFIFQYYREEENGRGNFPPRFSGLQFPNYSSELNVNALELDDSALYLCASSLDGETQYFGPGTRLLVL.

The gene calls are TRBV4-1 and TRBJ1-1, with a possible D match to TRBD1 (6 bases). V was cut by 2 bases and J by 9 bases, with 19 bases left in between. The germline V gene encodes CDR1 MGHRA and CDR2 YSYEKL. The CDR3 is 15 residues long. The CDR3 spells CASSQLLRSTGKAFF. CDR3 DNA: TGCGCCAGCAGCCAACTACTTAGGTCGACAGGAAAAGCTTTCTTT.

This chain links TRBV21-1 with TRBJ2-3; TRBD2 is the table's D call, not checked against the DNA. TRBV21-1 counts as a pseudogene. The CDR3 is 14 amino acids. The CDR3 loop is CASINRTRSGTQYF. In nucleotides, the CDR3 is TGTGCCAGCATAAACCGAACCCGGAGTGGGACGCAGTATTTT.

The chain links TRBV2 to TRBJ1-2, with 8 nucleotides matching TRBD1. The CDR3 totals 14 residues. Trimming removed 8 bases from V and 8 bases from J; junction bases left unmatched: 13. Per the germline V gene, CDR1 is SNHLY and CDR2 is FYNNEI. In nucleotides, the CDR3 is TGTGCCAGCCAACCGATGGACAGGGTGATGGGCTACACCTTC. It translates to CASQPMDRVMGYTF.

The genes are TRBV4-1 and TRBJ1-6, with a weak D call TRBD1 (5 bases). CDR1 MGHRA and CDR2 YSYEKL come from the germline V gene. CDR3 length equals 20 residues. Between the trimmed V and J ends, which lost 2 bases and 3 bases, there was a span of 23 bases. The CDR3 DNA is TGCGCCAGCAGCCAATCACTTACACCCGGCAGGGTGAGCTATAATTCACCCCTCCACTTT. Protein product: CASSQSLTPGRVSYNSPLHF.

The chain has TRBV5-1 and TRBJ2-1; 14 bases agree with TRBD2. This CDR3 region has 17 residues. Germline lookup yields CDR1 SGHRS and CDR2 YFSETQ. J was trimmed by 1 base and V by 7 bases; bases with no gene match: 7. The CDR3 protein is CASRLAGGVGSYNEQFF. The CDR3 region has the DNA TGCGCCAGCCGACTAGCGGGGGGGGTTGGATCCTACAATGAGCAGTTCTTC.

The gene calls are TRBV5-1 and TRBJ2-7, with D uncertain. CDR3 length equals 17 residues. Trimming took 0 bases from V and 0 from J, leaving 16 bases between them. Germline CDR1 SGHRS, CDR2 YFSETQ. CDR3 loop: CASSLAEGSLVSYEQYF. For the CDR3, the DNA is TGCGCCAGCAGCTTGGCGGAAGGCAGCCTAGTCTCCTACGAGCAGTACTTC.

The chain joins TRBV19 to TRBJ1-5; D may be TRBD1 (5 bases). V was clipped by 3 bases and J by 7 bases, with 16 bases between them. CDR3 length: 15 residues. CDR1 is LNHDA, CDR2 SQIVND, per germline (reference sequence). The CDR3 region is CASSIEGRVRQPQHF. In nucleotides, the CDR3 is TGTGCCAGTAGTATTGAGGGGAGGGTAAGACAGCCCCAGCATTTT.

The chain recombines TRBV6-5 with TRBJ2-4; TRBD1 matches 8 bases. The junction had 6 bases not matched to a gene; V was cut back by 5 bases and J by 6 bases. Germline V gives CDR1 MNHEY, CDR2 SVGAGI. The CDR3 runs to 14 residues. CDR3 nucleotide sequence: TGTGCCAGCAGTCAACGACAGGGGTTAAACATTCAGTACTTC. Protein: CASSQRQGLNIQYF.

The chain joins TRBV7-3 to TRBJ2-7; TRBD1 matches 8 bases. This CDR3 has 13 residues. The V gene end was trimmed by 5 bases and the J gene end by 3 bases; junction bases not matched to a gene: 3. CDR1 and CDR2 from the germline V gene are SGHTA and FQGTGA. As DNA, the CDR3 is TGTGCCAGCAGCGCCGGGACAGGCTACGAGCAGTACTTC. Protein: CASSAGTGYEQYF.

The chain uses TRBV4-1 and TRBJ1-5; D is perhaps TRBD1 (6 bases). In germline, CDR1 is MGHRA, CDR2 YSYEKL. Trimming cost V 2 bases and J 3 bases, with 11 bases left between them. The CDR3 consists of 15 residues. CDR3 sequence: CASSQLDRNNQPQHF. CDR3 DNA: TGCGCCAGCAGCCAACTAGACAGGAACAATCAGCCCCAGCATTTT.

The chain has TRBV19 and TRBJ1-2; the D gene is possibly TRBD1 (5 bases). Germline V CDR1 and CDR2: LNHDA, SQIVND (reference sequence). Trimming removed 3 bases at V and 7 bases at J, with 15 bases between. This CDR3 comprises 14 residues. This CDR3 is CASSMLARAGGYTF. CDR3 bases: TGTGCCAGTAGTATGCTGGCCAGGGCCGGTGGCTACACCTTC.

Here the CDR3 reads CASMPNRGPTYEQYF. In nucleotides, the CDR3 is TGTGCCAGCATGCCGAACAGGGGGCCAACCTACGAGCAGTACTTC. The chain combines TRBV27 with TRBJ2-5, with 9 positions matching TRBD1. The end of the DNA aligns better with TRBJ2-7, so the J call may be wrong. Looked up from germline, CDR1 is MNHEY and CDR2 is SMNVEV (reference sequence). The CDR3 extends over 15 amino acids.

V and J are TRBV6-5 and TRBJ2-1; 7 bases match TRBD1. In germline, CDR1 is MNHEY, CDR2 SVGAGI. The junction had 5 bases not matched to a gene; V was cut back by 4 bases and J by 5 bases. This CDR3 contains 14 residues. CDR3 sequence: CASSSGGRDNEQFF. CDR3 coding DNA: TGTGCCAGCAGTTCAGGGGGAAGGGACAATGAGCAGTTCTTC.